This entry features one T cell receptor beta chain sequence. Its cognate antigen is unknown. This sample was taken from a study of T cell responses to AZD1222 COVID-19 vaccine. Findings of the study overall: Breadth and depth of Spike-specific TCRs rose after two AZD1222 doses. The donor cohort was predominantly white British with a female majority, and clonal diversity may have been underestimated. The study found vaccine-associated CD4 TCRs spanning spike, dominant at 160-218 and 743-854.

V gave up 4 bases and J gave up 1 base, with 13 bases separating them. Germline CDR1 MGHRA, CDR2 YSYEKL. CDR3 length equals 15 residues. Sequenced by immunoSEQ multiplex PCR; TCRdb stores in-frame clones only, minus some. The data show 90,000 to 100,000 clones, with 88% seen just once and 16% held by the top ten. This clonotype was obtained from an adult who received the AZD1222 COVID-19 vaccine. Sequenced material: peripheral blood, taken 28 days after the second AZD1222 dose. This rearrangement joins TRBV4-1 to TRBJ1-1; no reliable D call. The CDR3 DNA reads TGCGCCAGCAGCCCTCCCGGTGAGGGGAACACTGAAGCTTTCTTT. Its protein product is CASSPPGEGNTEAFF.